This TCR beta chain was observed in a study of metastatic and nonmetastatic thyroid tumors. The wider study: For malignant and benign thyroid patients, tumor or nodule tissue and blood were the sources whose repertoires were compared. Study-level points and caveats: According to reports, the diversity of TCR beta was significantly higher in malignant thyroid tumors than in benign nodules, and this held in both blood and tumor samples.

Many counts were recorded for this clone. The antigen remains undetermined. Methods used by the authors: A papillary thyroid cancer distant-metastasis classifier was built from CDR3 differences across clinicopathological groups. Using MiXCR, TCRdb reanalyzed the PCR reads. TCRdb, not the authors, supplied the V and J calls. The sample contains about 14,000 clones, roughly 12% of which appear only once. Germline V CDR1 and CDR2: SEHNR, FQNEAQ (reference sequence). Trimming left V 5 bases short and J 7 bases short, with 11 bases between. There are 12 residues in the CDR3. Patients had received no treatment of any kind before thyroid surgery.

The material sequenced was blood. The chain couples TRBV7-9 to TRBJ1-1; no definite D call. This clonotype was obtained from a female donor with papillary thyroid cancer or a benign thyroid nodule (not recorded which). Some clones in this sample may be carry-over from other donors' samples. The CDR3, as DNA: TGTGCCAGCAGCCCATGGTCCAGTGAAGCTTTCTTT. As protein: CASSPWSSEAFF.